The next 21 T cell receptor beta chains were all read from a single sample in a study of T cell clonotyping in hematopoietic cell transplantation (dated by TCRdb to about 2021). The library came from the immunoSEQ multiplex PCR assay. TCRdb stores this immuneACCESS table with in-frame sequences only. Part of the clones is absent; in the studies checked, under half of the shortfall reflects unresolved V genes, and no reason is known for the rest. The sample contains about 1,200 clones, under 55% of them found a single time. Of the sample, about 26% is held by the ten largest clones. The time point tag for this specimen amounts to: 180 days after allo-HCT. Sequencing was performed on PBMCs, taken 180 days after allogeneic stem cell transplant. All receptors come from a male patient between 50 and 60 years old who had an allogeneic stem cell transplant from an unrelated donor, so T cells may come from the graft donor. Some clones in this sample may be carry-over from other donors' samples.

The V gene is TRBV30, the J gene TRBJ2-6; D not resolved. The germline V gene encodes CDR1 GTSNPN and CDR2 SVGIG (reference sequence). With 6 bases removed from V and 2 bases from J, the gap between germline ends came to 17 bases. The CDR3 runs to 16 residues. The CDR3 bases are TGTGCCTGTCCGCCTGGATGGGGTCCTGGGGCCAACGTCCTGACTTTC. Its protein is CACPPGWGPGANVLTF.

V is TRBV6-1 and J is TRBJ1-1, with D maybe TRBD1 (6 bases). V was cut by 4 bases and J by 1 base, with 16 bases left in between. CDR1 and CDR2 from the germline V gene are MNHNS and SASEGT. This CDR3 comprises 16 residues. This chain's CDR3 is CASSGTWGTRNTEAFF. The CDR3 region has the DNA TGTGCCAGCAGTGGAACCTGGGGGACAAGGAACACTGAAGCTTTCTTT.

The chain combines TRBV5-6 with TRBJ1-2; maybe TRBD1 (5 bases). Germline V gives CDR1 SGHDT, CDR2 YYEEEE. The V and J ends lost 5 bases and 6 bases respectively, with 14 bases between them. This CDR3 contains 13 residues. Here the CDR3 reads CASSFGAGNGYTF. The DNA for the CDR3 is TGTGCCAGCAGTTTTGGGGCAGGTAATGGCTACACCTTC.

By sample fraction, this clone is large. The genes are TRBV13 and TRBJ2-7; 7 bases align to TRBD1. The CDR3 contains 14 residues. V trimming: 5 bases; J trimming: 5 bases; junction bases outside the gene matches: 9. CDR1 and CDR2 from the germline V gene are PRHDT and FYEKMQ (reference sequence). The chain's CDR3 is CASSPRQGVHEQYF. The CDR3 bases are TGTGCCAGCAGCCCTCGACAGGGAGTCCACGAGCAGTACTTC.

This rearrangement joins TRBV30 to TRBJ1-3; D remains unclear. Per germline, CDR1 GTSNPN and CDR2 SVGIG (reference sequence). The CDR3 contains 13 residues. The V gene lost 4 bases and the J gene lost 2 bases, with 9 bases spanning the gap. In DNA, the CDR3 is TGTGCCTGGACGGTACACCCTGGAAACACCATATATTTT. Amino acids: CAWTVHPGNTIYF. The full variable domain, its missing parts supplied by reference TRBV30 and TRBJ1-3, is SQTIHQWPATLVQPVGSPLSLECTVEGTSNPNLYWYRQAAGRGLQLLFYSVGIGQISSEVPQNLSASRPQDRQFILSSKKLLLSDSGFYLCAWTVHPGNTIYFGEGSWLTVV.

V is TRBV2 and J is TRBJ1-6, with 7 bases fitting TRBD1. Unmatched junction bases numbered 7, after V lost 4 bases and J lost 7 bases. The CDR3 is 15 amino acids. Germline V gives CDR1 SNHLY, CDR2 FYNNEI. This CDR3 is CASSAWDSRNSPLHF. As DNA, the CDR3 is TGTGCCAGCAGTGCATGGGACAGCCGAAATTCACCCCTCCACTTT.

The V call is TRBV30, the J call TRBJ2-1; TRBD2 matches at 8 bases. There are 15 residues in the CDR3. The germline gives CDR1 GTSNPN, CDR2 SVGIG (reference sequence). Trimming removed 4 bases from V and 9 bases from J; junction bases left unmatched: 14. The CDR3 bases are TGTGCCTGGACGAGCGGGAGAGGAGGGGATGGTGAGCAGTTCTTC. It yields the protein CAWTSGRGGDGEQFF.

The CDR3, as DNA: TGCAGCGTTGCGCCGGACGATTCCTACGAGCAGTACTTC. Protein product: CSVAPDDSYEQYF. V gene TRBV29-1 combines with J gene TRBJ2-7; the D is unclear. The CDR3 loop spans 13 amino acids. Germline V gives CDR1 SQVTM, CDR2 ANQGSEA. Between the trimmed V and J ends, which lost 4 bases and 1 base, there was a span of 11 bases.

The chain is built from TRBV6-1 and TRBJ1-2; tentative D call: TRBD1 (6 bases). The germline CDR1 and CDR2 sequences are MNHNS and SASEGT. This CDR3 is 13 amino acids long. Trimming took off 5 bases at V and 5 bases at J, with 12 bases between the two ends. This CDR3 reads CASSSGTHYGYTF. The CDR3 nucleotides are TGTGCCAGCAGTTCCGGGACACATTATGGCTACACCTTC.

V is TRBV6-6 and J is TRBJ1-5; D gene ambiguous. CDR1 is MNHNY, CDR2 SVGAGI, per germline (reference sequence). V was cut by 4 bases and J by 4 bases, with 5 bases left in between. The CDR3 has 12 residues. The CDR3 is CASSLDNQPQHF. CDR3 nucleotides: TGTGCCAGCAGTTTGGATAATCAGCCCCAGCATTTT.

The chain joins TRBV7-2 to TRBJ1-2; no definite D call. V was trimmed by 2 bases and J by 9 bases, leaving 7 bases between them. Germline-derived CDR1 and CDR2 are SGHTA and FQGNSA. The CDR3 sequence is 11 residues long. The CDR3 DNA is TGTGCCAGCAGCTTATGGTGGAGCTACACCTTC. Amino acids: CASSLWWSYTF.

The V call is TRBV6-6, the J call TRBJ1-3; no reliable D call. Germline CDR1 reads MNHNY; CDR2 reads SVGAGI (reference sequence). CDR3 length equals 16 residues. V gave up 0 bases and J gave up 0 bases, with 9 bases separating them. CDR3 DNA: TGTGCCAGCAGTTACTCGAGTCAGGTCTCTGGAAACACCATATATTTT. Its translation: CASSYSSQVSGNTIYF.

The gene calls are TRBV30 and TRBJ2-3, with D unclear. This CDR3 contains 13 residues. Germline lookup yields CDR1 GTSNPN and CDR2 SVGIG (reference sequence). V gave up 1 base and J gave up 6 bases, with 11 bases separating them. CDR3 nucleotides: TGTGCCTGGAGTGGGGGATTCGGCGATACGCAGTATTTT. Translating gives CAWSGGFGDTQYF.

V is TRBV30 and J is TRBJ1-1, with D maybe TRBD1 (6 bases). Germline CDR1 and CDR2: GTSNPN and SVGIG (reference sequence). This CDR3 has 14 residues. V lost 8 bases and J lost 0, with 16 bases in between. The CDR3 DNA reads TGTGCCCGAGGACGGGACAACATGAACACTGAAGCTTTCTTT. This sequence encodes CARGRDNMNTEAFF.

The gene calls are TRBV10-1 and TRBJ2-7, with 9 bases fitting TRBD2. Germline assignment: CDR1 WNHNN and CDR2 SYGVQD (reference sequence). The V segment lost 6 bases and the J segment 5 bases; nucleotides outside the gene matches: 8. The CDR3 totals 14 residues. For the CDR3, the DNA is TGCGCCAGCAGGAGAATAGCGGGGGTCCACGAGCAGTACTTC. Translation: CASRRIAGVHEQYF.

This sequence joins TRBV30 and TRBJ2-7; D gene unclear. From germline, CDR1 is GTSNPN and CDR2 SVGIG (reference sequence). This CDR3 is 12 amino acids long. V was clipped by 3 bases and J by 7 bases, with 13 bases between them. The CDR3 protein is CAWRTNLGEQYF. The DNA of the CDR3 is TGTGCCTGGAGGACCAACCTTGGGGAGCAGTACTTC.

This clone was seen a handful of times. The genes are TRBV6-5 and TRBJ1-6; 8 bases align to TRBD1. V dropped 4 bases and J dropped 14; count of bases not matched to a gene: 10. The CDR3 is 14 residues long. The germline CDR1 and CDR2 sequences are MNHEY and SVGAGI. The CDR3: CASSSDRGEFTLHF. For the CDR3, the DNA is TGTGCCAGCAGTTCTGACAGGGGAGAGTTCACCCTCCACTTT.

Comment on this clone: The CDR3 does not close with the conserved phenylalanine or tryptophan, likely indicating a read error. Because the CDR3's place on the DNA is in doubt, the DNA is left out and the CDR3 is given as listed by TCRdb. The genes are TRBV30 and TRBJ1-1; the D call of TRBD1 is as the table states it, not checked on the DNA. The germline gives CDR1 GTSNPN, CDR2 SVGIG (reference sequence). The CDR3 comprises 13 residues, both ends counted. The CDR3 spells CAWSKQGPETDFD.

This clone has a handful of counts. This chain links TRBV30 with TRBJ2-1; weak D call: TRBD1 (5 bases). This CDR3 region has 14 residues. With 2 bases removed from V and 9 bases from J, the gap between germline ends came to 17 bases. CDR1 is GTSNPN, CDR2 SVGIG, per germline (reference sequence). For the CDR3, the DNA is TGTGCCTGGAGTCGTCTTACGGTAACAGGTGAGCAGTTCTTC. This encodes CAWSRLTVTGEQFF.

The chain employs TRBV29-1 and TRBJ2-7; D possibly corresponds to TRBD1 (6 bases). V shed 7 bases and J shed 2 bases, with 15 bases lying between them. Germline V CDR1 and CDR2: SQVTM, ANQGSEA. The CDR3 extends over 13 amino acids. The CDR3 protein is CSATGGITYEQYF. In DNA form, the CDR3 reads TGCAGCGCGACAGGCGGCATCACCTACGAGCAGTACTTC.

The table lists this clone with a few counts. The chain carries TRBV5-6 and TRBJ1-1, with a weak D call TRBD1 (6 bases). Germline V lookup: CDR1 SGHDT, CDR2 YYEEEE. The CDR3 is made up of 13 amino acids. Trimming took 1 base from V and 8 from J, leaving 12 bases between them. CDR3 amino acids: CASSLSSDREAFF. The CDR3 bases are TGTGCCAGCAGCTTGTCATCGGACAGAGAAGCTTTCTTT.